These 9 T cell receptor beta chains were all obtained from the same sample, sequenced in a study of blood T cell repertoires in COVID-19 (TCRdb year 2020). Receptor libraries were prepared by the immunoSEQ multiplex PCR assay. TCRdb mirrors the immuneACCESS table, restricted to in-frame sequences. Some clones are absent from its copies; in checked studies, under half trace to an unresolved V gene, and the reason for the others is unknown. This sample lists fewer than 200,000 clones; 80% to 90% were detected once. 3.5% to 4% of the sample comes from the top ten. Material: PBMCs or T cells enriched from blood (not recorded which). These receptor sequences come from a woman aged 45-65 years in a cohort exposed to, infected with or recovered from COVID-19 (not recorded which).

This rearrangement joins TRBV2 to TRBJ2-1; maybe TRBD2 (6 bases). The CDR3 is 15 amino acids. Germline assignment: CDR1 SNHLY and CDR2 FYNNEI. V lost 8 bases and J lost 2, with 16 bases in between. CDR3 loop: CASVRGSGAYNEQFF. CDR3 nucleotide sequence: TGTGCCAGCGTTCGGGGGTCAGGTGCCTACAATGAGCAGTTCTTC.

This chain links TRBV18 with TRBJ2-1; 11 bases map to TRBD2. Germline CDR1 is KGHSH and CDR2 is LQKENI. The V gene end was trimmed by 3 bases and the J gene end by 5 bases; junction bases not matched to a gene: 6. This CDR3 spans 16 amino acids. CDR3 coding DNA: TGTGCCAGCTCACCGGCCCTAGCGGGAGGCAACAATGAGCAGTTCTTC. It is translated as CASSPALAGGNNEQFF. The entire variable domain, with the rest obtained from reference TRBV18 and TRBJ2-1, is as follows: NAGVMQNPRHLVRRRGQEARLRCSPMKGHSHVYWYRQLPEEGLKFMVYLQKENIIDESGMPKERFSAEFPKEGPSILRIQQVVRGDSAAYFCASSPALAGGNNEQFFGPGTRLTVL.

The J gene is TRBJ1-6, the V gene TRBV2; 7 bases agree with TRBD1. Trimming at V came to 7 bases and at J to 0 bases, leaving 3 bases not matched to a gene. Per the germline V gene, CDR1 is SNHLY and CDR2 is FYNNEI. The CDR3 contains 15 residues. The CDR3 coding sequence is TGTGCCAGCATAGGGGACAGCTCCTATAATTCACCCCTCCACTTT. It codes for CASIGDSSYNSPLHF.

The chain carries TRBV7-2 and TRBJ2-2; 8 positions agree with TRBD1. The CDR3 loop spans 17 amino acids. Germline CDR1 reads SGHTA; CDR2 reads FQGNSA. The V gene end was trimmed by 2 bases and the J gene end by 0 bases; junction bases not matched to a gene: 5. The CDR3 sequence is CASSLQGAGTNTGELFF. The CDR3, as DNA: TGTGCCAGCAGCTTACAGGGGGCGGGGACGAACACCGGGGAGCTGTTTTTT.

V usage is TRBV7-2 and J usage is TRBJ1-6; D is undetermined. The V and J ends lost 5 bases and 6 bases respectively, with 14 bases between them. Germline V gene lookup returns CDR1 SGHTA and CDR2 FQGNSA. The CDR3 is 15 amino acids. Written as DNA, the CDR3 is TGTGCCAGCAGCATCCGACAAGCGGGTAATTCACCCCTCCACTTT. Amino acid sequence: CASSIRQAGNSPLHF.

The V call is TRBV2, the J call TRBJ1-1; D is uncertain. Trimming took off 7 bases at V and 2 bases at J, with 11 bases between the two ends. The germline V gene has CDR1 SNHLY and CDR2 FYNNEI. This CDR3 contains 13 residues. Written as DNA, the CDR3 is TGTGCCAGCAACGCGATCCCAAACACTGAAGCTTTCTTT. Translating it yields CASNAIPNTEAFF.

This chain joins TRBV29-1 and TRBJ2-5; 8 bases line up with TRBD1. Trimming removed 8 bases from V and 5 bases from J; junction bases left unmatched: 10. The CDR3 has 13 amino acids. Germline CDR1 SQVTM, CDR2 ANQGSEA. CDR3 coding DNA: TGCAGCACCCGGGCAGGGGGCGAGGAGACCCAGTACTTC. Translating it yields CSTRAGGEETQYF.

The gene calls are TRBV28 and TRBJ2-1, with D unclear. V lost 7 bases, J lost 4 bases, and 11 bases lay in between. Germline assignment: CDR1 MDHEN and CDR2 SYDVKM. The CDR3 spans 13 residues. CDR3 bases: TGTGCCAGCACGGTTCAGGATTACAATGAGCAGTTCTTC. Its translation: CASTVQDYNEQFF.

The V gene is TRBV2, the J gene TRBJ1-3; possibly TRBD1 for D (6 bases). V shed 6 bases and J shed 1 base, with 19 bases lying between them. Germline loops: CDR1 SNHLY, CDR2 FYNNEI. The CDR3 covers 17 residues. The CDR3 DNA reads TGTGCCAGCAGCCTATCAAGAACAGGGTCATCTGGAAACACCATATATTTT. Its protein product is CASSLSRTGSSGNTIYF.